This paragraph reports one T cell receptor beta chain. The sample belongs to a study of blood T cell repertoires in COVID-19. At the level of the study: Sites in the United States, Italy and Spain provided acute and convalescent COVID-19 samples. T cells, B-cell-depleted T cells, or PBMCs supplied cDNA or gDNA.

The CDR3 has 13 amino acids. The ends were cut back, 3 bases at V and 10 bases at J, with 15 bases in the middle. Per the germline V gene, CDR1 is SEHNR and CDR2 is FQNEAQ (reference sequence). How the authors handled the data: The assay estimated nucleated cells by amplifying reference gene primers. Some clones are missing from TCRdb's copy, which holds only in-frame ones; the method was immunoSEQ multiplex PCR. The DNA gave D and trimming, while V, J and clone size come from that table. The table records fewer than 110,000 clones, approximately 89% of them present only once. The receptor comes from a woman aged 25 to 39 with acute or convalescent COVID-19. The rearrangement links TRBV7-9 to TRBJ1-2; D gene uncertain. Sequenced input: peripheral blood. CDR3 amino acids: CASSLSERDDYTF. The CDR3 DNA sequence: TGTGCCAGCAGCTTGAGCGAGCGGGATGACTACACCTTC.